This T cell receptor (beta chain) originates from a study of blood T cell dynamics during melanoma immunotherapy. Time point: week 3, after first cycle of checkpoint inhibitor. Blood was drawn before treatment and at week 3 after checkpoint blockade. Prior systemic cancer therapy, immunosuppressant use and other active malignancies excluded patients. Each sorted CD8+ T cell subset had its entire DNA loaded. Using immunoSEQ multiplex PCR, the repertoire was profiled, and TCRdb retains in-frame clones only, with some absent. The table includes some 15,000 clones, approximately 94% detected once. General study findings and limits: Clones driving repertoire changes may be melanoma-specific or general immune activation.

A remark on this clone: Antigen specificity is unknown.

Germline V CDR1 and CDR2: SGDLS, YYNGEE. The CDR3 has 15 residues. V shed 4 bases, J shed 0 bases, and the junction held 5 bases outside the gene matches. V gene TRBV9 combines with J gene TRBJ2-3; 7 bases line up with TRBD2. The specimen was effector memory CD8+ T cells from blood, collected from a patient treated with checkpoint blockade. The TCR comes from a human donor with melanoma. CDR3 nucleotides: TGTGCCAGCAGCTGGGGGACTACTAGCACAGATACGCAGTATTTT. It encodes CASSWGTTSTDTQYF. Based on the CDR3 plus reference TRBV9 and TRBJ2-3, the full variable domain is DSGVTQTPKHLITATGQRVTLRCSPRSGDLSVYWYQQSLDQGLQFLIQYYNGEERAKGNILERFSAQQFPDLHSELNLSSLELGDSALYFCASSWGTTSTDTQYFGPGTRLTVL.